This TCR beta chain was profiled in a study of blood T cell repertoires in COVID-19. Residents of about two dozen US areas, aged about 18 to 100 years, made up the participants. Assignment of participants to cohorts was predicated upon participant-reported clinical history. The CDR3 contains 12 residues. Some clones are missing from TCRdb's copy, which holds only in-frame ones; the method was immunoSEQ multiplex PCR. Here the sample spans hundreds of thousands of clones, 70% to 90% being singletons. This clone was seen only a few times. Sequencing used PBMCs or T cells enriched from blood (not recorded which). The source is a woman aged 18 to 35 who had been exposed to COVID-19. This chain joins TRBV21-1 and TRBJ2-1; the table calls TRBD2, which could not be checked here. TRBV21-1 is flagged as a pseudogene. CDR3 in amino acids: CASSKAVNEQFF. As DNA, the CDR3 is TGTGCCAGCAGCAAAGCCGTTAATGAGCAGTTCTTC.